This T cell receptor (beta chain) emerged from a study of CD8 T cells in Susac syndrome. General study points: It was acknowledged in the study that its TCR sequencing and HLA analysis involved a relatively small number of individuals.

This clonotype turned up a few times. Its antigen remains unknown. Random hexamers primed reverse transcription of roughly 0.5 to 1 ug RNA. The TCR beta CDR3 was amplified by immunoSEQ multiplex PCR across 54 Vbeta, 13 Jbeta. One entry per CDR3 protein, called by TCRdb with MiXCR from the immunoSEQ multiplex PCR reads. This table holds 150,000 to 190,000 distinct CDR3 sequences, roughly 95% found once. The CDR3 has 13 amino acids. J lost 4 bases, V lost 5 bases, and 3 bases had no gene match. The germline V gene encodes CDR1 MNHNY and CDR2 SVGAGI (reference sequence). The multiple sclerosis control group comprised treatment-naive patients with stable or active relapsing-remitting disease.

This chain uses TRBV6-6 with TRBJ2-3; 7 bases align to TRBD1. Material: CD8+ T cells from PBMCs. This sequence originates from a human donor with multiple sclerosis. CDR3 amino acids: CASSPTGADTQYF. The CDR3 DNA follows: TGTGCCAGCAGTCCTACAGGGGCAGATACGCAGTATTTT.